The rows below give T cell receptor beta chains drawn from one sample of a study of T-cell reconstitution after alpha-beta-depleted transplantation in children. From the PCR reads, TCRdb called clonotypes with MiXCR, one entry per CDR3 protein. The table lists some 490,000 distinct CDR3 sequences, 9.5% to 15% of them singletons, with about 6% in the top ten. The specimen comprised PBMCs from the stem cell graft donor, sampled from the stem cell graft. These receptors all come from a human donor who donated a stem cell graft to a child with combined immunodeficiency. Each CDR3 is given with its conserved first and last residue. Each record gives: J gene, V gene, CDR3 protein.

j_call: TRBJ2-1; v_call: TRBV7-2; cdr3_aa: CAFAGTPGHNEQFF
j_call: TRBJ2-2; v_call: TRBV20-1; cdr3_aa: CSARGGRENTGELFF
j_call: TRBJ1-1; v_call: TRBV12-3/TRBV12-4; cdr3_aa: CASSADRAFNTEALF
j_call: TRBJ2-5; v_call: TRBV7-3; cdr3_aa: CASSLDGGALETQYF
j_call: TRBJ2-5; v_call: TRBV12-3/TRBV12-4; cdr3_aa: CASSPLMGTQYF
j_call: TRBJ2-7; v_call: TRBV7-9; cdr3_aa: CASRGEGSYEQYF
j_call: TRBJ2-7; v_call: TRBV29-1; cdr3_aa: CSVKPRDRSSYEQYF
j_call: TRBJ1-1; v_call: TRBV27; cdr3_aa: CASRLAANTEAFF
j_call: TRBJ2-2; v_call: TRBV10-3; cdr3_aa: CAISDWDLIAGELFF
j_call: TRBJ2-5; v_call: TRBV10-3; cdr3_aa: CAIRGIKAGGTETQYF
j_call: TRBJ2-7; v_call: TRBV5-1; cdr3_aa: CASSPAPSGSRGQYF
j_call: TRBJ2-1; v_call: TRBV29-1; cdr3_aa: CSVEASGGSDEQFF
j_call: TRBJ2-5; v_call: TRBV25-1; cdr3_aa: CASSPWLAGSQETQYF
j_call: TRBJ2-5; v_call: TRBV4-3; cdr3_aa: CASSLGTWETQYF
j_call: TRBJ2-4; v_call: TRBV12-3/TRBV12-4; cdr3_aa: CASGMGNIQYF
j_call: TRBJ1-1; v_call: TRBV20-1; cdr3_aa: CSARIGFTEAFF